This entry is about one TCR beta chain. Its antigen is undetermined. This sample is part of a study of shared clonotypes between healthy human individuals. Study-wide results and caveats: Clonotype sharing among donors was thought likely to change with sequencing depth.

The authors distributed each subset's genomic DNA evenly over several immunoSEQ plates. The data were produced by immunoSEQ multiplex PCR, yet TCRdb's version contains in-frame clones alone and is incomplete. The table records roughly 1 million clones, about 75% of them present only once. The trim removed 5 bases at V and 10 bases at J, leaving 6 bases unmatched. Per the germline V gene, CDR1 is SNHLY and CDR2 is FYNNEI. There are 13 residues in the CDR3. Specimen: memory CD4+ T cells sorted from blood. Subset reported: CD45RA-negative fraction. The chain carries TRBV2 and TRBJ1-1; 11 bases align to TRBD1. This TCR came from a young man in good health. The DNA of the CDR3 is TGTGCCAGCAGTAGGGACAGGGGGGATGTAGCTTTCTTT. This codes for CASSRDRGDVAFF. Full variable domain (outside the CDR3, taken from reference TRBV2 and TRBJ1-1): EPEVTQTPSHQVTQMGQEVILRCVPISNHLYFYWYRQILGQKVEFLVSFYNNEISEKSEIFDDQFSVERPDGSNFTLKIRSTKLEDSAMYFCASSRDRGDVAFFGQGTRLTVV.